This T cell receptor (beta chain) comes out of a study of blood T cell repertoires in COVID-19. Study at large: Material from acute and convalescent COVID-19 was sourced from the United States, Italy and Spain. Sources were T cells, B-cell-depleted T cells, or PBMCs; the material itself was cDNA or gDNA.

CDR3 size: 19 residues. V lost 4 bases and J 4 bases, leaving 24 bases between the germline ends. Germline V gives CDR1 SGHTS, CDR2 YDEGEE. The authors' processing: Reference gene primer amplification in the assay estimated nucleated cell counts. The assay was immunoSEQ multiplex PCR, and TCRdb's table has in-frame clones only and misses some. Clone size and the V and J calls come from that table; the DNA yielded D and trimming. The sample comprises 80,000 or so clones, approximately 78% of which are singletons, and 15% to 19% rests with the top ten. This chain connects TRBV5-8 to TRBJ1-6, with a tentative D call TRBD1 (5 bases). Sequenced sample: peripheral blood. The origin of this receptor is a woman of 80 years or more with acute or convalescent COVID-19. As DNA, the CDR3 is TGTGCCAGCAGCCAAATCGTAGGGTCGACAGCGACTTATAATTCACCCCTCCACTTT. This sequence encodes CASSQIVGSTATYNSPLHF.